This entry lists 30 T cell receptor beta chains sequenced from one sample in a study of blood T cells in healthy people across ages (dated by TCRdb to between 2014 and 2017). Library method: 5' RACE. TCRdb lists the instrument as Illumina HiSeq 2500. A second PCR of roughly 6 to 12 cycles was performed with a sample-barcoded 5' primer and a J-beta primer mix. Clones were called with MiXCR by TCRdb after fastp trimmed the public reads at Q25, and only in-frame beta chains were retained. Here each entry gathers all rows of one CDR3 protein and keeps the most common genes and DNA. The sample profile shows around 800,000 distinct CDR3 sequences; approximately 65% of them were found once. The ten largest make up about a quarter of the sample. Sequenced: blood. The receptors were gathered from a man aged 25-45 years in good health.

The chain has TRBV6-1 and TRBJ1-6; D call uncertain. The V gene's germline CDR1 is MNHNS and CDR2 SASEGT. The V end was cut by 11 bases, the J end by 0 bases, with 14 bases between. The CDR3 spans 15 residues. The CDR3 here is CASWSRSSYNSPLHF. The CDR3 DNA sequence: TGTGCCTCCTGGAGCAGGAGCTCCTATAATTCACCCCTCCACTTT.

The V gene is TRBV19, the J gene TRBJ1-2; 8 bases match TRBD1. Germline CDR1 and CDR2: LNHDA and SQIVND (reference sequence). There are 14 residues in the CDR3. V was pared by 5 bases and J by 6 bases, with 8 bases of the junction left unmatched. The CDR3 DNA is TGTGCCAGTAGTCAACAGACAGGGGTTAATGGCTACACCTTC. Encoded protein: CASSQQTGVNGYTF.

The chain recombines TRBV6-2 or TRBV6-3 with TRBJ2-3; D gene ambiguous. The germline gives CDR1 MNHEY, CDR2 SVGEGT. CDR3 length equals 12 residues. Trimming cost V 0 bases and J 12 bases, with 10 bases left between them. CDR3 in amino acids: CASSYSHHAQYF. The CDR3, as DNA: TGTGCCAGCAGTTACTCCCATCATGCCCAGTATTTT.

This CDR3 is CVTGQGGSYEQYF. CDR3 sequence (DNA): TGCGTGACCGGACAGGGGGGATCCTACGAGCAGTACTTC. The V call is TRBV20-1, the J call TRBJ2-7; 10 bases match TRBD1. CDR3 length: 13 residues. Germline CDR1 DFQATT, CDR2 SNEGSKA (reference sequence).

The table lists this clonotype with a few counts. The gene calls are TRBV29-1 and TRBJ2-3, with D uncertain. V was cut by 3 bases and J by 3 bases, with 7 bases left in between. The CDR3 is made up of 12 amino acids. Looked up from germline, CDR1 is SQVTM and CDR2 is ANQGSEA. The CDR3 nucleotides are TGCAGCGTTGATAGGTGGACAGATACGCAGTATTTT. The encoded protein is CSVDRWTDTQYF.

This clonotype was seen ten or more times. The CDR3 DNA is TGTGCCAGCAGTTTAGGGGGGGGCAACGAGCAGTACTTC. This encodes CASSLGGGNEQYF. The J gene is TRBJ2-7, the V gene TRBV12-3 or TRBV12-4, with D possibly matching TRBD2 (7 bases). The V gene lost 1 base and the J gene lost 5 bases, with 9 bases spanning the gap. This CDR3 region has 13 residues.

The chain carries TRBV9 and TRBJ2-2; a weak D match, TRBD1 (6 bases). Germline V gives CDR1 SGDLS, CDR2 YYNGEE. V was clipped by 10 bases and J by 0 bases, with 13 bases between them. This CDR3 region has 14 residues. The CDR3 DNA reads as TGTGCCTCGACAGGCGCCCCGAACACCGGGGAGCTGTTTTTT. Translated: CASTGAPNTGELFF.

The rearrangement uses TRBV20-1 and TRBJ1-2; 8 bases are a match to TRBD1. In germline, CDR1 is DFQATT, CDR2 SNEGSKA (reference sequence). CDR3 length equals 13 residues. The trim removed 4 bases at V and 2 bases at J, leaving 3 bases unmatched. CDR3: CSAKGQENYGYTF. The CDR3, as DNA: TGCAGTGCTAAGGGACAGGAGAACTATGGCTACACCTTC.

This chain joins TRBV29-1 and TRBJ1-2; 8 bases are a match to TRBD1. Germline V gene lookup returns CDR1 SQVTM and CDR2 ANQGSEA. The CDR3 is made up of 12 amino acids. V lost 6 bases and J lost 7; bases outside the gene matches: 7. CDR3 sequence: CSVERTGLGYTF. CDR3 coding DNA: TGCAGCGTAGAGAGGACAGGGCTTGGCTACACCTTC.

The chain uses TRBV29-1 and TRBJ2-7; TRBD1 or TRBD2 may be the D gene (5 bases each). Trimming pared 4 bases from V and 4 bases from J, leaving 8 bases between. There are 11 residues in the CDR3. Germline lookup yields CDR1 SQVTM and CDR2 ANQGSEA. The DNA for the CDR3 is TGCAGCGTTGGGGACGGTTACGAGCAGTACTTC. This translates into CSVGDGYEQYF.

This clonotype was counted between two and nine times. This chain uses TRBV14 with TRBJ2-1; possibly TRBD1 or TRBD2 for D (5 bases each). The V end lost 4 bases, the J end lost 6 bases, and 16 bases lay between the germline ends. Germline CDR1 is SGHDN and CDR2 is FVKESK. The CDR3 consists of 15 residues. The CDR3 loop is CASSRDGTSGNEQFF. CDR3 bases: TGTGCCAGCAGCCGCGACGGGACGTCCGGCAATGAGCAGTTCTTC.

As for this clonotype: Possible read error: a much larger clone is one base away. The chain uses TRBV7-2 and TRBJ2-1, with D perhaps TRBD2 (7 bases). The CDR3 sequence is 16 residues long. CDR1 is SGHTA and CDR2 is FQGNSA in the germline V gene. The CDR3 DNA sequence: TGTGTCAGCAGCTTAGGGGGAGGGATCCCCTACAATGAGCAGTTCTTC. Protein: CVSSLGGGIPYNEQFF.

Only one count was recorded for this clonotype. The genes are TRBV3-1 and TRBJ1-6; 9 bases line up with TRBD1. CDR3 length: 15 amino acids. CDR1 is LGHDT, CDR2 YNNKEL, per germline (reference sequence). V was clipped by 4 bases and J by 9 bases; unmatched bases: 7. The CDR3, as DNA: TGTGCCAGCAGCCTTTCGGACAGGGGACCTTCACCCCTCCACTTT. Translating gives CASSLSDRGPSPLHF.

V and J are TRBV6-5 and TRBJ1-2, with 10 positions matching TRBD1. Losses at the gene ends were 7 bases for V and 3 bases for J; bases not matched to a gene: 5. This CDR3 spans 14 amino acids. Germline assignment: CDR1 MNHEY and CDR2 SVGAGI. CDR3 residues: CASIGTGAYYGYTF. The CDR3 DNA follows: TGTGCCAGCATCGGGACAGGGGCGTACTATGGCTACACCTTC.

This clonotype was detected only a few times. CDR3 residues: CASSRNRNTGELFF. The DNA for the CDR3 is TGCGCCAGCAGCCGGAACCGGAACACCGGGGAGCTGTTTTTT. The chain is built from TRBV4-3 and TRBJ2-2; D gene unclear. Germline loops: CDR1 LGHNA, CDR2 YSLEER. The CDR3 length is 14 residues. Between the trimmed V and J ends, which lost 4 bases and 1 base, there was a span of 7 bases.

The sample holds a few counts of this clonotype. CDR3 protein: CASSPGSGGYTF. The CDR3 coding sequence is TGTGCCAGCAGTCCCGGCTCGGGGGGCTACACCTTC. This chain links TRBV12-3 or TRBV12-4 with TRBJ1-2; D is undetermined. The CDR3 covers 12 residues. The V end was cut by 5 bases, the J end by 8 bases, with 12 bases between.

This chain connects TRBV12-5 to TRBJ2-5, with TRBD1 identical over 8 bases. The CDR3 has 16 residues. In germline, CDR1 is LGHNT, CDR2 FRNRAP. V was clipped by 7 bases and J by 5 bases; unmatched bases: 15. The CDR3 loop is CASAFGAPGGVETQYF. In DNA, the CDR3 is TGTGCTAGTGCCTTCGGGGCACCAGGGGGCGTGGAGACCCAGTACTTC.

The chain carries TRBV20-1 and TRBJ2-1; 10 nucleotides match TRBD2. The length of the CDR3 is 18 residues. The V gene's germline CDR1 is DFQATT and CDR2 SNEGSKA (reference sequence). V was clipped by 5 bases and J by 1 base; unmatched bases: 14. CDR3 sequence: CSADVLAGVVRSYNEQFF. The CDR3 DNA sequence: TGCAGTGCTGATGTTCTAGCGGGGGTTGTTAGGTCCTACAATGAGCAGTTCTTC.

The chain couples TRBV7-8 to TRBJ2-5; 9 bases line up with TRBD1. The tail of the sequence fits TRBJ2-7 better, so the J call may be wrong. The CDR3 covers 18 residues. Germline V gene lookup returns CDR1 SGHVS and CDR2 FQNEAQ. The CDR3, as DNA: TGTGCCAGCAGCTTAGAGGGGGTGCGGGACAGGGTTGCGTACGAGCAGTACTTC. Its translation is CASSLEGVRDRVAYEQYF.

This chain joins TRBV6-2 or TRBV6-3 and TRBJ2-2; perhaps TRBD1 as D (6 bases). Deletions cut 6 bases from V and 11 bases from J, with 22 bases between. Germline V gene lookup returns CDR1 MNHEY and CDR2 SVGEGT. CDR3 length equals 15 residues. This chain's CDR3 is CASSTRRDTQRELFF. CDR3 bases: TGTGCCAGCAGCACCCGCCGGGACACCCAACGAGAGCTGTTTTTT.

The J gene is TRBJ1-2, the V gene TRBV5-1, with 9 bases that match TRBD1. The germline CDR1 and CDR2 sequences are SGHRS and YFSETQ. The CDR3 contains 14 residues. V shed 4 bases, J shed 5 bases, and the junction held 6 bases outside the gene matches. This CDR3 is CASSPGQGKYGYTF. CDR3 nucleotide sequence: TGCGCCAGCAGCCCGGGACAGGGAAAATATGGCTACACCTTC. Complete variable domain (other parts from reference TRBV5-1 and TRBJ1-2): KAGVTQTPRYLIKTRGQQVTLSCSPISGHRSVSWYQQTPGQGLQFLFEYFSETQRNKGNFPGRFSGRQFSNSRSEMNVSTLELGDSALYLCASSPGQGKYGYTFGSGTRLTVV.

Note on this clonotype: A single base separates this from a much larger clone, so it may be a read error. The rearrangement uses TRBV5-1 and TRBJ2-1, with D unresolved. The germline gives CDR1 SGHRS, CDR2 YFSETQ. Trimming shortened V by 0 bases and J by 10 bases, and 14 bases separated the two germline ends. This CDR3 is 14 amino acids long. The CDR3 DNA reads TGCGCCAGCAGCTTGGTGGGATCCTCCTACGAGCAGTTCTTC. Translated, it gives CASSLVGSSYEQFF.

The chain is built from TRBV12-3 or TRBV12-4 and TRBJ2-3; no firm D call. The V and J ends lost 3 bases and 10 bases respectively, with 17 bases between them. CDR3 length: 14 residues. CDR3 sequence (DNA): TGTGCCAGCAGTTTTGCTACTCCCCCCGCGGCGCAGTATTTT. This gives the protein CASSFATPPAAQYF.

The V gene is TRBV6-5, the J gene TRBJ1-2, with 9 bases identical to TRBD1. After removal of 2 bases from V and 13 bases from J, the junction contained 8 bases not matched to a gene. This CDR3 contains 13 residues. The germline gives CDR1 MNHEY, CDR2 SVGAGI. The CDR3 bases are TGTGCCAGCAGTTACGATTCGGACAGGGGCATCACCTTC. Its translation: CASSYDSDRGITF.

This clonotype has only one observation. V usage is TRBV6-6 and J usage is TRBJ2-7; D unclear. CDR3 size: 11 residues. Germline V lookup: CDR1 MNHNY, CDR2 SVGAGI (reference sequence). Written as DNA, the CDR3 is TGTGCTCACGGAGCGACCTACGAGCAGTACTTC. This translates into CAHGATYEQYF.

The chain employs TRBV27 and TRBJ2-7; possibly TRBD2 for D (5 bases). V lost 3 bases and J 8 bases, leaving 11 bases between the germline ends. The CDR3 extends over 12 amino acids. Germline CDR1 and CDR2: MNHEY and SMNVEV (reference sequence). CDR3 region: CASSFEGSKQYF. CDR3 DNA sequence: TGTGCCAGCAGTTTTGAGGGTTCGAAGCAGTACTTC.

The table lists this clonotype with a few counts. V and J are TRBV7-2 and TRBJ2-3; possibly TRBD1 for D (5 bases). V was pared by 1 base and J by 4 bases, with 12 bases between. Looked up from germline, CDR1 is SGHTA and CDR2 is FQGNSA. The CDR3 runs to 15 residues. Written as DNA, the CDR3 is TGTGCCAGCAGCTTAGGTCAGGGTTTCGCAGATACGCAGTATTTT. Residues: CASSLGQGFADTQYF. Full variable domain (outside the CDR3, taken from reference TRBV7-2 and TRBJ2-3): GAGVSQSPSNKVTEKGKDVELRCDPISGHTALYWYRQSLGQGLEFLIYFQGNSAPDKSGLPSDRFSAERTGGSVSTLTIQRTQQEDSAVYLCASSLGQGFADTQYFGPGTRLTVL.

The rearrangement joins TRBV15 to TRBJ2-7; 8 positions agree with TRBD1. Germline CDR1 is LNHNV and CDR2 is YYDKDF (reference sequence). The CDR3 runs 15 residues. The ends lost 5 bases at V and 2 bases at J; junction bases unmatched: 8. The CDR3 loop reads CATSSQYRGAYEQYF. CDR3 bases: TGTGCCACCAGCTCCCAGTACAGGGGGGCCTACGAGCAGTACTTC. Based on the CDR3 plus reference TRBV15 and TRBJ2-7, the full variable domain is DAMVIQNPRYQVTQFGKPVTLSCSQTLNHNVMYWYQQKSSQAPKLLFHYYDKDFNNEADTPDNFQSRRPNTSFCFLDIRSPGLGDTAMYLCATSSQYRGAYEQYFGPGTRLTVT.

This clonotype was counted a few times. V and J are TRBV7-9 and TRBJ2-1; TRBD1 matches at 8 bases. Trimming took 5 bases from V and 12 from J; bases not matched to a gene: 3. The CDR3 consists of 11 residues. Germline V gene data show CDR1 as SEHNR and CDR2 as FQNEAQ (reference sequence). The CDR3 region is CASSPGTGQFF. CDR3 bases: TGTGCCAGCAGCCCCGGGACAGGGCAGTTCTTC.

The chain links TRBV7-9 to TRBJ2-3; D unresolved. Germline V lookup: CDR1 SEHNR, CDR2 FQNEAQ (reference sequence). The CDR3 length is 12 residues. V lost 7 bases and J 1 base, leaving 6 bases between the germline ends. CDR3 protein: CASNHGTDTQYF. Here the CDR3 DNA reads TGTGCCAGCAACCACGGCACAGATACGCAGTATTTT. Using reference TRBV7-9 and TRBJ2-3 for the parts outside the CDR3, the full variable domain is DTGVSQNPRHKITKRGQNVTFRCDPISEHNRLYWYRQTLGQGPEFLTYFQNEAQLEKSRLLSDRFSAERPKGSFSTLEIQRTEQGDSAMYLCASNHGTDTQYFGPGTRLTVL.